This T cell receptor beta chain is drawn from a study of shared clonotypes between healthy human individuals. Whole-study results and caveats: Limitation of the genetic and exposure-history diversity represented came from the few donors. Naive subsets usually exceeded memory subsets in estimated richness. Naive CD4 clonotypes overlapped across several donors at roughly 5%.

As to this clone: What it binds is not known.

Produced via immunoSEQ multiplex PCR; TCRdb's table is partial and in-frame only. This sample has about 2.4 million clones; roughly 92% occur once, and the top ten carry over 0.12%. The length of the CDR3 is 15 residues. CDR1 and CDR2 (germline): SEHNR, FQNEAQ (reference sequence). The V end lost 5 bases, the J end lost 6 bases, and 16 bases lay between the germline ends. A split of CD4+ cells into CD45RA+ naive and CD45RA-negative memory subsets was performed. The V call is TRBV7-9, the J call TRBJ2-2; tentatively, D is TRBD1 or TRBD2 (5 bases each). Material for sequencing was naive CD4+ T cells sorted from blood. The subset was: CD45RA+ positively selected. The source of this sequence is a man between 18 and 35 years old in good health. Here the CDR3 DNA reads TGTGCCAGCAGCCCCCGGGGCCAAAGTGCCGGGGAGCTGTTTTTT. This sequence encodes CASSPRGQSAGELFF.